The entry below gives a single T cell receptor (beta chain) sequence along with its context. Profiled with immunoSEQ multiplex PCR; TCRdb holds only in-frame clones, not every one. The table includes 9,500 to 10,000 clones, over 70% detected once. The data stem from a study of T cells after somatic rescue of genetic block. The origin of this receptor is a boy aged 10-17 years. The sample comprised peripheral blood mononuclear cells (PBMCs).

The CDR3 region has the DNA TGTGCCTGGGCCCCCCGCTCCACAGATACGCAGTATTTT. Encoded protein: CAWAPRSTDTQYF. The V gene is TRBV30, the J gene TRBJ2-3; D ambiguous. V gave up 5 bases and J gave up 2 bases, with 11 bases separating them. The CDR3 totals 13 residues. CDR1 and CDR2 (germline): GTSNPN, SVGIG (reference sequence).